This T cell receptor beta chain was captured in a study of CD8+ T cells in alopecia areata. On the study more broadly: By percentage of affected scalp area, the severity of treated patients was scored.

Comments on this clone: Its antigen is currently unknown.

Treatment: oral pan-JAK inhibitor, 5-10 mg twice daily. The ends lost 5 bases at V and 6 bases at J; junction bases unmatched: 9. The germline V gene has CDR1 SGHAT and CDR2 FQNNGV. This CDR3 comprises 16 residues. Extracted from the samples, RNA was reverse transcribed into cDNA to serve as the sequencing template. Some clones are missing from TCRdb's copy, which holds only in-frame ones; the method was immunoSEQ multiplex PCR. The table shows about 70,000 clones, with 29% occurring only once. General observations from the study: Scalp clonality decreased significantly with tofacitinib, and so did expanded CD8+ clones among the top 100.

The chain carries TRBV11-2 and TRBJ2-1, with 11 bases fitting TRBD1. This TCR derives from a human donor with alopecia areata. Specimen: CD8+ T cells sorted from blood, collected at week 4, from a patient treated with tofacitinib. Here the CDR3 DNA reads TGTGCCAGCAGCAGCCCGCCGGGACAGGGGGTCAATGAGCAGTTCTTC. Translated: CASSSPPGQGVNEQFF.